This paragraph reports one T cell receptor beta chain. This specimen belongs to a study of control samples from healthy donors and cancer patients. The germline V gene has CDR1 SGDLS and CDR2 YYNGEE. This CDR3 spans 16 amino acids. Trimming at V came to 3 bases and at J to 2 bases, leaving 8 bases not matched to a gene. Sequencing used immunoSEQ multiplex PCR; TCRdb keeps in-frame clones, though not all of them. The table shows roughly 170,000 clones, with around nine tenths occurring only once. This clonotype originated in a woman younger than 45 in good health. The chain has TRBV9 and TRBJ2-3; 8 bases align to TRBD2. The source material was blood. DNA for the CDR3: TGTGCCAGCAGCGAGGGGGTAGCGGGAATCACAGATACGCAGTATTTT. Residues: CASSEGVAGITDTQYF.